Shown below are 13 T cell receptor beta chains from a single sample sequenced in a study of T cells in localized non-small cell lung cancer. Repertoires were generated with immunoSEQ multiplex PCR, while TCRdb's copy carries only in-frame clones and drops some. Counted here are 1,500 to 2,000 clones, around 33% occurring once; the ten biggest clones make up about 6.9%. The specimen was lung tumor tissue, collected before any cancer treatment. Receptors originate from an older male donor with stage I squamous cell lung carcinoma.

The V gene is TRBV1, the J gene TRBJ1-5. TRBV1 is a documented pseudogene. The CDR3 totals 19 residues. CDR3 loop: CTSNPGLGHNHSSNQPQHF. The CDR3, as DNA: TGCACCAGCAACCCGGGGTTAGGACACAACCACTCTAGCAATCAGCCCCAGCATTTT.

The chain uses TRBV30 and TRBJ1-6; TRBD1 aligns across 8 bases. There are 15 residues in the CDR3. The trim removed 3 bases at V and 8 bases at J, leaving 9 bases unmatched. Germline V CDR1 and CDR2: GTSNPN, SVGIG (reference sequence). CDR3 in amino acids: CAWRRQGMMDSPLHF. CDR3 in DNA: TGTGCCTGGAGGCGACAGGGGATGATGGATTCACCCCTCCACTTT.

The J gene is TRBJ1-1, the V gene TRBV5-1; D not resolved. The CDR3 has 14 amino acids. With 5 bases removed from V and 1 base from J, the gap between germline ends came to 12 bases. Germline V lookup: CDR1 SGHRS, CDR2 YFSETQ. The CDR3 loop reads CASSPQTQNTEAFF. CDR3 nucleotides: TGCGCCAGCAGTCCCCAGACCCAGAACACTGAAGCTTTCTTT.

The gene calls are TRBV28 and TRBJ2-1; D remains unclear. Trimming removed 5 bases at V and 11 bases at J, with 19 bases between. The CDR3 extends over 14 amino acids. From germline, CDR1 is MDHEN and CDR2 SYDVKM. This chain's CDR3 is CASSLTTIPMKQFF. DNA of the CDR3: TGTGCCAGCAGTCTTACTACAATCCCGATGAAGCAGTTCTTC.

By its share, this clone is medium-sized. The chain links TRBV6-8 to TRBJ1-2, with D tentatively TRBD1 (5 bases). Trimming removed 6 bases from V and 4 bases from J, with 18 bases in between. The CDR3 loop spans 15 amino acids. Per germline, CDR1 MNHGY and CDR2 SAAAGT. CDR3 loop: CASRTGQGSVYGYTF. The CDR3 DNA reads as TGTGCCAGCAGAACCGGTCAGGGTTCGGTCTATGGCTACACCTTC.

This clone is medium-sized (0.01 to 0.1%). The chain employs TRBV6-8 and TRBJ1-2; 9 bases are a match to TRBD1. The CDR3 extends over 16 amino acids. Germline V gene lookup returns CDR1 MNHGY and CDR2 SAAAGT. J was trimmed by 6 bases and V by 7 bases; bases with no gene match: 15. CDR3 nucleotide sequence: TGTGCCAGCATCAAATTAACCTCGGGACAGGGCAATGGCTACACCTTC. Protein sequence: CASIKLTSGQGNGYTF.

The chain couples TRBV7-5 to TRBJ2-6. TRBV7-5 is described as a pseudogene. This CDR3 spans 15 amino acids. The chain's CDR3 is CASSLEGSGANVLTF. For the CDR3, the DNA is TGTGCCAGCAGCTTAGAAGGGTCTGGGGCCAACGTCCTGACTTTC.

This clone was picked up a small number of times. V usage is TRBV6-8 and J usage is TRBJ2-7; D not certain. V shed 0 bases and J shed 6 bases, with 9 bases lying between them. CDR3 length equals 13 residues. Germline CDR1 and CDR2: MNHGY and SAAAGT. The DNA for the CDR3 is TGTGCCAGCAGTTACTCCTCGACAATCGAGCAGTACTTC. Protein sequence: CASSYSSTIEQYF.

This clone was found a few times. This sequence joins TRBV6-8 and TRBJ2-6; D unclear. Trimming pared 7 bases from V and 0 bases from J, leaving 19 bases between. The length of the CDR3 is 18 residues. Germline lookup yields CDR1 MNHGY and CDR2 SAAAGT. CDR3 in amino acids: CASTRSALGDSGANVLTF. CDR3 in DNA: TGTGCCAGCACCAGGAGCGCGCTAGGAGACTCTGGGGCCAACGTCCTGACTTTC.

The V call is TRBV2, the J call TRBJ1-5; D gene ambiguous. The CDR3 is 14 amino acids. V lost 0 bases, J lost 4 bases, and 7 bases lay in between. Germline lookup yields CDR1 SNHLY and CDR2 FYNNEI. CDR3 region: CASSEASGNQPQHF. The CDR3 nucleotides read TGTGCCAGCAGTGAAGCGTCGGGAAATCAGCCCCAGCATTTT.

J is TRBJ1-1 and V is TRBV6-8, with TRBD1 as a possible D gene (5 bases). This CDR3 comprises 14 residues. CDR1 MNHGY and CDR2 SAAAGT come from the germline V gene. Deletions cut 6 bases from V and 3 bases from J, with 14 bases between. The CDR3 reads CASSGGWGYTEAFF. CDR3 coding DNA: TGTGCCAGCAGCGGGGGTTGGGGGTACACTGAAGCTTTCTTT.

DNA of the CDR3: TGTGCCAGCAGTGAGGACAGGAGCTCCTACAATGAGCAGTTCTTC. Translated: CASSEDRSSYNEQFF. The gene calls are TRBV2 and TRBJ2-1, with 7 bases identical to TRBD1. The J segment lost 0 bases and the V segment lost 3 bases, leaving 2 bases of the junction unmatched. Germline CDR1 is SNHLY and CDR2 is FYNNEI. This CDR3 is built from 15 residues.

The chain couples TRBV11-3 to TRBJ1-1; D not certain. The length of the CDR3 is 14 residues. Germline-derived CDR1 and CDR2 are SGHNT and YENEEA. Trimming removed 2 bases from V and 1 base from J, with 8 bases in between. The CDR3 DNA reads TGTGCCAGCAGCTTAAAAGGATGGAACACTGAAGCTTTCTTT. This encodes CASSLKGWNTEAFF.